The rows below give T cell receptor beta chains drawn from one sample of a study of T-cell memory formation after mild COVID-19. One entry per CDR3 protein, called by TCRdb with MiXCR from the 5' RACE reads. The sample holds fewer than 250,000 distinct CDR3 sequences, roughly a tenth seen once. Sequencing input: PBMCs or a T cell subset sorted from them (not recorded which). The receptors here all came from a man between 18 and 35 years old who had mild COVID-19 (a few samples of this study predate the infection). Cell type and time point are not known. Each CDR3 is given with its conserved first and last residue. A D gene is named only where the DNA matches it firmly. Some rows have no size entry. The others give once, few or many, or a class for an expanded clone.

J gene	CDR3 length	D gene	clone size	V gene	CDR3 DNA	CDR3 protein
TRBJ2-7	13	NA	few	TRBV6-2/TRBV6-3	TGTGCCAGCACCGACGGGACCAGGGGCGAGCAGTACTTC	CASTDGTRGEQYF
TRBJ2-2	16	TRBD1	NA	TRBV5-1	TGCGCCAGCAGCAAGCCCGGGACAGCGAACACCGGGGAGCTGTTTTTT	CASSKPGTANTGELFF
TRBJ2-7	14	NA	many	TRBV5-1	TGCGCCAGCAGCTTGGGAGGGGGGGCGGACGAGCAGTACTTC	CASSLGGGADEQYF
TRBJ1-1	13	NA	NA	TRBV7-9	TGTGCCAGCAGCTATAAGGACGTCACTGAAGCTTTCTTT	CASSYKDVTEAFF
TRBJ2-2	17	TRBD1	NA	TRBV9	TGTGCCAGCAGCAAACGACAGGGGGCGGGAAGCACCGGGGAGCTGTTTTTT	CASSKRQGAGSTGELFF
TRBJ2-7	15	TRBD1	many	TRBV6-2/TRBV6-3	TGTGCCAGCAGTCCAATTGGACAGGGGGTCTACGAGCAGTACTTC	CASSPIGQGVYEQYF
TRBJ1-2	15	TRBD1	few	TRBV5-1	TGCGCCAGCAGCTTGATAGGACAGGGGGCAAATGGCTACACCTTC	CASSLIGQGANGYTF
TRBJ2-5	16	TRBD2	once	TRBV9	TGTGCCAGCAGCGTCGGTGTGCTAGCGGGGGATGAGACCCAGTACTTC	CASSVGVLAGDETQYF
TRBJ2-6	22	TRBD2	many	TRBV7-9	TGTGCCAGCAGCTTAGCGGGACTAGCGGGGGGGCCTTGGGGCTCTGGGGCCAACGTCCTGACTTTC	CASSLAGLAGGPWGSGANVLTF
TRBJ1-5	13	NA	NA	TRBV20-1	TGCAGTGCTAGGGGACGAAGCAATCAGCCCCAGCATTTT	CSARGRSNQPQHF
TRBJ1-1	13	TRBD1	NA	TRBV12-3/TRBV12-4	TGTGCCAGCAGTTGGACAGGGAGCACTGAAGCTTTCTTT	CASSWTGSTEAFF
TRBJ1-2	12	NA	NA	TRBV3-1	TGTGCCAGCAGCCGACGGTCCTATGGCTACACCTTC	CASSRRSYGYTF
TRBJ1-1	15	NA	NA	TRBV20-1	TGCAGTGCTAGAGGTCGGGGGAACTCGAACACTGAAGCTTTCTTT	CSARGRGNSNTEAFF
TRBJ2-3	16	NA	NA	TRBV7-2	TGTGCCAGCAACCGAAGGGAGTGGGGGGGCCAAGATACGCAGTATTTT	CASNRREWGGQDTQYF
TRBJ1-1	15	NA	NA	TRBV5-1	TGCGCCAGCAGCTTGCTTCCGACACCGAACACTGAAGCTTTCTTT	CASSLLPTPNTEAFF
TRBJ1-1	14	NA	NA	TRBV13	TGTGCCAGCAGCCTTAAAGGAGGGGGGTCTGAAGCTTTCTTT	CASSLKGGGSEAFF
TRBJ2-7	11	NA	many	TRBV29-1	TGCAGCGTGGGGAACACCTACGAGCAGTACTTC	CSVGNTYEQYF
TRBJ2-3	14	NA	NA	TRBV19	TGTGCCAGTAGTATCTCGGGGCTCACAGATACGCAGTATTTT	CASSISGLTDTQYF
TRBJ2-2	14	NA	NA	TRBV27	TGTGCCAGCTGGGGGGCCCAGAACACCGGGGAGCTGTTTTTT	CASWGAQNTGELFF
TRBJ2-1	14	TRBD2	once	TRBV18	TGTGCCAGCTCAAGGGCGGGGGAGTACAATGAGCAGTTCTTC	CASSRAGEYNEQFF
TRBJ2-1	15	TRBD2	many	TRBV20-1	TGCAGTGTCAGGACTAGCCCGAGCTCCTACAATGAGCAGTTCTTC	CSVRTSPSSYNEQFF
TRBJ1-4	15	NA	NA	TRBV6-5	TGTGCCAGCAGTTACTCGGGGGTCTCGGATGAAAAACTGTTTTTT	CASSYSGVSDEKLFF
TRBJ2-3	13	TRBD2	NA	TRBV5-1	TGCGCCAGCAGCGCGGGGGACACAGATACGCAGTATTTT	CASSAGDTDTQYF
TRBJ1-3	13	NA	NA	TRBV20-1	TGCAGTGCCGCGATGGGTTCTGGAAACACCATATATTTT	CSAAMGSGNTIYF
TRBJ1-1	12	NA	NA	TRBV20-1	TGCAGTGCTAGAGATGGGCAGGGGTTCGATTTCTTT	CSARDGQGFDFF
TRBJ2-7	13	TRBD1	few	TRBV5-1	TGCGCCAGCAGCACCGACAGGGCGACCGAGCAGTACTTC	CASSTDRATEQYF
TRBJ2-5	17	TRBD1	NA	TRBV9	TGTGCCAGCAGCGTAGCTATTGGACAGGGATCGGGAGAGACCCAGTACTTC	CASSVAIGQGSGETQYF
TRBJ2-3	15	TRBD2	few	TRBV5-1	TGCGCCAGCAGCTTGGGCGGGGGGGCCTCAGATACGCAGTATTTT	CASSLGGGASDTQYF
TRBJ1-4	15	NA	few	TRBV6-5	TGTGCCAGCAGTTACCGGGGAGGCGCTAATGAAAAACTGTTTTTT	CASSYRGGANEKLFF
TRBJ2-7	14	NA	NA	TRBV7-2	TGTGCCAGCAGCTTAGGCCAGGGGCCTCGGGCGCAGTACTTC	CASSLGQGPRAQYF
TRBJ2-2	14	NA	few	TRBV7-9	TGTGCCAGCAGCCCCGGCCAAGTATCGGGGGAGCTGTTTTTT	CASSPGQVSGELFF
TRBJ2-5	14	TRBD2	few	TRBV20-1	TGCAGTGCTAGGAGACTAGCGGAACAAGAGACCCAGTACTTC	CSARRLAEQETQYF
TRBJ2-7	14	NA	NA	TRBV5-1	TGCGCCAGTCATAAAATGACCGGTCCCTACGAGCAGTACTTC	CASHKMTGPYEQYF
TRBJ1-5	17	TRBD1	few	TRBV7-9	TGTGCCAGCAGCTCCGGGACAGGGATCCCTAGCAATCAGCCCCAGCATTTT	CASSSGTGIPSNQPQHF
TRBJ2-7	13	NA	few	TRBV18	TGTGCCAGCTCACCACCTGGGCAGGAGGAGCAGTACTTC	CASSPPGQEEQYF
TRBJ2-1	15	NA	few	TRBV5-4	TGTGCCAGCAGCGCGTGGCCGGGGGGCGGCAATGAGCAGTTCTTC	CASSAWPGGGNEQFF
TRBJ1-3	15	NA	NA	TRBV6-5	TGTGCCAGCAGTTACTCGGGGAATGAGGGAAACACCATATATTTT	CASSYSGNEGNTIYF
TRBJ1-5	15	NA	NA	TRBV4-2	TGTGCCAGCAGCCAAGCAGCCCCAGGGCATCAGCCCCAGCATTTT	CASSQAAPGHQPQHF
TRBJ1-5	15	NA	many	TRBV5-1	TGCGCCAGCAGCTTTGAAGGAGGTCAACATCAGCCCCAGCATTTT	CASSFEGGQHQPQHF
TRBJ1-5	16	NA	NA	TRBV7-9	TGTGCCAGCAGCTTAGATTCGGGTCGCGGCAATCAGCCCCAGCATTTT	CASSLDSGRGNQPQHF
TRBJ2-5	15	TRBD2	few	TRBV20-1	TGCAGTGCAAAGGGGCGCGGGGGGGCCGAGGAGACCCAGTACTTC	CSAKGRGGAEETQYF
TRBJ1-6	15	NA	NA	TRBV28	TGTGCCAGCACCTTAGGGTCCACGGAGCGGACACCCCTCCACTTT	CASTLGSTERTPLHF
TRBJ1-1	14	NA	NA	TRBV28	TGTGCCAGCAGTCTAGTCGGGTATAGATGGGAAGCTTTCTTT	CASSLVGYRWEAFF
TRBJ1-1	14	NA	few	TRBV7-3	TGTGCCAGCGTTTCAGGGGCCGTGAACACTGAAGCTTTCTTT	CASVSGAVNTEAFF
TRBJ2-3	18	TRBD2	NA	TRBV5-1	TGCGCCAGCAGCTCCTTTCTAATACTAGCGGGGGCTCCAGATACGCAGTATTTT	CASSSFLILAGAPDTQYF
TRBJ2-3	15	NA	NA	TRBV7-3	TGTGCCAGCAGCACAAGTGGTACTAGCACAGATACGCAGTATTTT	CASSTSGTSTDTQYF
TRBJ2-3	12	NA	NA	TRBV20-1	TGCAGTGCTAGAGATCTCGGTGATACGCAGTATTTT	CSARDLGDTQYF
TRBJ2-1	14	TRBD2	NA	TRBV7-2	TGTGCCAGCAGCTGGGCGGGGGAGTACAATGAGCAGTTCTTC	CASSWAGEYNEQFF
TRBJ2-3	14	NA	NA	TRBV7-2	TGTGCCAGCAGCTTAGGGTCGGCCACAGATACGCAGTATTTT	CASSLGSATDTQYF
TRBJ2-2	16	NA	NA	TRBV5-1	TGCGCCAGCGGGGGGTCAAGTGCCGTAACCACCGGGGAGCTGTTTTTT	CASGGSSAVTTGELFF
TRBJ1-5	14	NA	NA	TRBV20-1	TGCAGTGCTAGAGCCGGGTCGAGCAATCAGCCCCAGCATTTT	CSARAGSSNQPQHF
TRBJ1-3	15	TRBD1	few	TRBV7-2	TGTGCCAGCAGCGTAGGGACAGGGGCCGGAAACACCATATATTTT	CASSVGTGAGNTIYF
TRBJ1-2	15	NA	NA	TRBV7-2	TGTGCCAGCAGCTTAGGATCGAGGGGCTCCAAGCCTTACACCTTC	CASSLGSRGSKPYTF
TRBJ2-4	15	NA	once	TRBV6-5	TGTGCCAGCAGTAGGGTCCCGGGAACCGGCGGCATTCAGTACTTC	CASSRVPGTGGIQYF
TRBJ1-3	14	NA	NA	TRBV14	TGTGCCAGCAGCCAAGGGTTCCGGGGAAACACCATATATTTT	CASSQGFRGNTIYF
TRBJ1-1	15	TRBD1	few	TRBV20-1	TGCAGTGCCCCCTTCCCGGACAGGGGGGTCACTGAAGCTTTCTTT	CSAPFPDRGVTEAFF
TRBJ2-3	14	TRBD2	few	TRBV5-1	TGCGCCAGCAGCTTTAGCGGGGGGGAAGATACGCAGTATTTT	CASSFSGGEDTQYF
TRBJ2-5	15	NA	many	TRBV7-2	TGTGCCAGCAGCCTCTATGTAGACTACCAAGAGACCCAGTACTTC	CASSLYVDYQETQYF
TRBJ2-5	13	NA	many	TRBV6-5	TGTGCCAGCAGTTACGCAGGGAGCGAGACCCAGTACTTC	CASSYAGSETQYF
TRBJ2-3	16	TRBD2	many	TRBV5-1	TGCGCCAGCAGCCTCAGACTAGCGGGCAACACAGATACGCAGTATTTT	CASSLRLAGNTDTQYF